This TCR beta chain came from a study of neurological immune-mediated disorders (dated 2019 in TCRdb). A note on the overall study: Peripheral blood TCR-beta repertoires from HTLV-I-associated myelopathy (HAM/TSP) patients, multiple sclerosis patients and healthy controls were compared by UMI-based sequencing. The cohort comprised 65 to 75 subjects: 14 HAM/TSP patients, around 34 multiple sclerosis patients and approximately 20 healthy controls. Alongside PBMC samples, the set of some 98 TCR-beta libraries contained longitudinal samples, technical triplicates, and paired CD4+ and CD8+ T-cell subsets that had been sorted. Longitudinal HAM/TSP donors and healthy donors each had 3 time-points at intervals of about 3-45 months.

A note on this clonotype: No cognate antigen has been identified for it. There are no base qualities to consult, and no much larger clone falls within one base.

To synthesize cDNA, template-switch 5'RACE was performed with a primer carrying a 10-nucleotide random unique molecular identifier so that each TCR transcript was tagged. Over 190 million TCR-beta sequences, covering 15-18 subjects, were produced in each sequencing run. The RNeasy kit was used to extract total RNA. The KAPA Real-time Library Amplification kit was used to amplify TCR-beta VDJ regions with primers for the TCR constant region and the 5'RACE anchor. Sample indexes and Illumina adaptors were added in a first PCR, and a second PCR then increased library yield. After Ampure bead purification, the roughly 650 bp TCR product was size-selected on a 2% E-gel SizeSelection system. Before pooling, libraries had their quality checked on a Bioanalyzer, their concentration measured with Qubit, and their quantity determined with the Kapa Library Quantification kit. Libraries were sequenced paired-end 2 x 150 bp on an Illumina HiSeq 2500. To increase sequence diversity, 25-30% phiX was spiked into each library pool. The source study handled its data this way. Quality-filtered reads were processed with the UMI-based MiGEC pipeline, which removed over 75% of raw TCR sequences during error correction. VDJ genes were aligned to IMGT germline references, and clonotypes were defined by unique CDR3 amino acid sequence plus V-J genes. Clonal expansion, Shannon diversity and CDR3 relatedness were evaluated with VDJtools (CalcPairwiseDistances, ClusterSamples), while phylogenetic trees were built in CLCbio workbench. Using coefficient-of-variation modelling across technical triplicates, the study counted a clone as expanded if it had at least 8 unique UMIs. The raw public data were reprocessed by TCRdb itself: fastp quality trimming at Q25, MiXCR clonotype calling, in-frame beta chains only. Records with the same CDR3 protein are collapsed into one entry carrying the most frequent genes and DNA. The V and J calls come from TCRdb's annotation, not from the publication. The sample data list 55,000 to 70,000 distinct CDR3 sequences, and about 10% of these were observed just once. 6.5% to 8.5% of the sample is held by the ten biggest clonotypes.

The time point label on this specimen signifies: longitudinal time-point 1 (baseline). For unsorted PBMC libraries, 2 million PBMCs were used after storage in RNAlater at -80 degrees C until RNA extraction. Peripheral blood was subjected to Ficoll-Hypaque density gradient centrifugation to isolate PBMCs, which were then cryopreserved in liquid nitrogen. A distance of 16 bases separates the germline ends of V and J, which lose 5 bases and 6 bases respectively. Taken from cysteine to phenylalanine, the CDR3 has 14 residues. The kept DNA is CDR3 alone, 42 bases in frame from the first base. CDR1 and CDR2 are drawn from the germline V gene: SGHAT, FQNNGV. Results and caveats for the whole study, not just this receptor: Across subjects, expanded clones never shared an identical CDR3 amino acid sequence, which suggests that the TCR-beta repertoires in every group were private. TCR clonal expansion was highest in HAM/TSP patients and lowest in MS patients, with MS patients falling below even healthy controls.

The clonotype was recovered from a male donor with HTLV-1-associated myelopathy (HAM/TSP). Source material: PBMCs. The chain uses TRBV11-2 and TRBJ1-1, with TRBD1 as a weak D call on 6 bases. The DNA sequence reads TGTGCCAGCAGCGTAAGACAGGCTCCCCCTGAAGCTTTCTTT. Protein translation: CASSVRQAPPEAFF.